This TCR beta chain emerged from a study of cytomegalovirus exposure and HLA in healthy donors. The study, taken as a whole, reports: TCR beta V- and J-gene trimming was later associated with a missense DCLRE1C variant. Common viral pathogens (according to a later analysis) appeared linked to several of the most significant clusters. As confirmed in vitro, a few CMV-associated chains were specific for CMV antigens.

Nominal health characterized the donors when sampled, though unrecorded immune exposures were likely. It was with 60 Vbeta and 13 Jbeta primers that the PCR ran. TCRdb's copy holds only in-frame clones and misses some; the assay was immunoSEQ multiplex PCR. The top ten hold roughly 2% of the sample, which has about 160,000 clones, about 76% seen once. Trimming removed 2 bases from V and 6 bases from J, with 10 bases in between. Germline V gives CDR1 SEHNR, CDR2 FQNEAQ (reference sequence). CDR3 length: 13 amino acids. About this clone itself: The antigen is not known.

The rearrangement links TRBV7-9 to TRBJ1-1; D unclear. The specimen sequenced was PBMCs. The sequence was obtained from a female donor in good health and CMV-seronegative. The CDR3 protein is CASSLLVTAEAFF. CDR3 coding DNA: TGTGCCAGCAGCTTATTGGTAACAGCTGAAGCTTTCTTT.